A selection of T cell receptor beta chains follows, all from one sample in a study of blood T cell repertoires in COVID-19. Sequenced by immunoSEQ multiplex PCR; TCRdb stores in-frame clones only, minus some. The repertoire holds 250,000 to 300,000 clones, with approximately 77% as singletons. The specimen was peripheral blood. The origin of the receptors is a woman between 18 and 30 years old with acute or convalescent COVID-19. Both conserved end residues are part of each CDR3. D genes are given only for firm matches. Clone sizes are given selectively: once, few, many, or a class where the clone is expanded.

j_call v_call clone_size d_call cdr3_nt cdr3_aa
TRBJ1-1 TRBV11-2 few - TGTGCCAGCAGCCCGAGAGGAGGGATGACTGAAGCTTTCTTT CASSPRGGMTEAFF
TRBJ2-1 TRBV4-1 - - TGCGCCAGCAGCCAAGAGTTGGTAACTAATGAGCAGTTCTTC CASSQELVTNEQFF
TRBJ2-1 TRBV29-1 few TRBD2 TGCAGCGTTGAAGACTATAGCGGGAGGGCTATGAATGAGCAGTTCTTC CSVEDYSGRAMNEQFF
TRBJ2-2 TRBV7-3 few TRBD1 TGTGCCAGCAGCTCGGGACAGGAGAACACCGGGGAGCTGTTTTTT CASSSGQENTGELFF
TRBJ1-3 TRBV13 few - TGTGCCAGCAGCTTAGGCCGGGACACCATATATTTT CASSLGRDTIYF
TRBJ1-2 TRBV9 - - TGTGCCAGCAGCCTGACCCACTCGGACAGTAATTATGGCTACACCTTC CASSLTHSDSNYGYTF
TRBJ1-6 TRBV19 - - TGTGCCAGTGGGAATACAGGTCTTGGTTCACCCCTCCACTTT CASGNTGLGSPLHF
TRBJ2-7 TRBV10-3 - - TGTGCCATCAGTGAGTCTGGTCAGGGAGGGGGTAAGCAGTACTTC CAISESGQGGGKQYF
TRBJ2-1 TRBV13 - - TGTGCCAGCAGCTTATCGAGTGAGCAGTTCTTC CASSLSSEQFF
TRBJ1-1 TRBV19 - TRBD1 TGTGCCAGCAATAAGGGACAGGAAGACACTGAAGCTTTCTTT CASNKGQEDTEAFF
TRBJ2-2 TRBV9 - TRBD1 TGTGCCAGCAGCGTGACAGGGGTGACCGGGGAGCTGTTTTTT CASSVTGVTGELFF
TRBJ2-3 TRBV4-3 - TRBD2 TGCGCCAGCAGCCAAGAACTAGCGGGAGGGCCAGATACGCAGTATTTT CASSQELAGGPDTQYF
TRBJ1-1 TRBV30 many TRBD1 TGTGCCTGGATGGGGACAGGGTCCACTGAAGCTTTCTTT CAWMGTGSTEAFF
TRBJ2-3 TRBV6-2/TRBV6-3 - - TGTGCCAGCAGCGAGTCGTACCTTACGCAGTATTTT CASSESYLTQYF
TRBJ2-5 TRBV9 - TRBD2 TGTGCCAGCAGCAAAGCGGGAAACCAAGAGACCCAGTACTTC CASSKAGNQETQYF
TRBJ2-7 TRBV9 - - TGTGCCAGCAGCGTAAGTCCCAGGGCACAAACCTACGAGCAGTACTTC CASSVSPRAQTYEQYF
TRBJ2-7 TRBV14 - - TGTGCCAGCAGCCAAAGCCAAAGCGGTGTCTACGAGCAGTACTTC CASSQSQSGVYEQYF
TRBJ2-7 TRBV10-2 once TRBD2 TGCGCCAGCACCCCGGGACTAGCCTACGAGCAGTACTTC CASTPGLAYEQYF
TRBJ2-1 TRBV7-3 few TRBD1 TGTGCCAGCAGCTTAAGAAGCCTAGGGGACAGGGTTCACAATGAGCAGTTCTTC CASSLRSLGDRVHNEQFF
TRBJ2-1 TRBV30 - TRBD1 TGTGCCTGGAGTGGCCTATGGACAGGGGGTCGGTTTGGCTCCTACAATGAGCAGTTCTTC CAWSGLWTGGRFGSYNEQFF
TRBJ2-1 TRBV15 - - TGTGCCACCAGCAGAGTGGGGCAGACCGATGAGCAGTTCTTC CATSRVGQTDEQFF
TRBJ2-7 TRBV18 - - TGTGCCAGCTCACCACCTAGCCAGCCCTACGAGCAGTACTTC CASSPPSQPYEQYF
TRBJ2-1 TRBV9 - TRBD2 TGTGCCAGCAGCCTCCGGACTAGCGGGAGCAGTGAGCAGTTCTTC CASSLRTSGSSEQFF
TRBJ1-6 TRBV2 - TRBD1 TGTGCCAGCAGGTGGGCGGGACAGCTTAATTCACCCCTCCACTTT CASRWAGQLNSPLHF
TRBJ2-7 TRBV7-2 - TRBD2 TGTGCCAGCAGCTCCCGTTTAGCGGGGAGAGGGGGGGGCGAGCAGTACTTC CASSSRLAGRGGGEQYF
TRBJ2-2 TRBV7-3 once TRBD2 TGTGCCAGCAGCTCGACGGGGGGCACCGGGGAGCTGTTTTTT CASSSTGGTGELFF
TRBJ2-3 TRBV27 - TRBD2 TGTGCCAGCAGAGGAGCGGGAGTGAGCACAGATACGCAGTATTTT CASRGAGVSTDTQYF
TRBJ2-1 TRBV14 - TRBD1 TGTGCCAGCAGCCAATTAGGGACAGGGGTAAATGAGCAGTTCTTC CASSQLGTGVNEQFF
TRBJ2-1 TRBV2 - - TGTGCCAGCAGTGATTACTTCAATGAGCAGTTCTTC CASSDYFNEQFF
TRBJ2-4 TRBV27 - - TGTGCCAGCGCCCCGATTGGGGGGGCGGAAAACATTCAGTACTTC CASAPIGGAENIQYF
TRBJ2-7 TRBV19 - - TGTGCCAGTAGTAACAGTGCCCTAAGCTCCTACGAGCAGTACTTC CASSNSALSSYEQYF
TRBJ2-3 TRBV11-3 - - TGTGCCAGCAGCTTAGGGGCGGGCCTCACAGATACGCAGTATTTT CASSLGAGLTDTQYF
TRBJ2-6 TRBV29-1 - - TGCAGCGTTCCAGCTCGGGAAGCTGGGGCCAACGTCCTGACTTTC CSVPAREAGANVLTF
TRBJ2-7 TRBV11-2 - - TGTGCCAGCAGCTCCCTATCCTACGAGCAGTACTTC CASSSLSYEQYF
TRBJ2-7 TRBV5-4 - TRBD2 TGTGCCAGCAGCTTGGGGGGGGGAGTACTCCGCGACGAGCAGTACTTC CASSLGGGVLRDEQYF
TRBJ1-2 TRBV4-3 few - TGCGCCAGCAGCCAAGATCGGCCCCTCGCAGGGATAGTATATGGCTACACCTTC CASSQDRPLAGIVYGYTF
TRBJ1-1 TRBV10-1 - TRBD1 TGCGCCAGCAGTGATGGGACAGCAAACACTGAAGCTTTCTTT CASSDGTANTEAFF
TRBJ1-2 TRBV28 - - TGTGCCAGCAGTCCCGGACTGGGTTATGGCTACACCTTC CASSPGLGYGYTF
TRBJ1-2 TRBV11-2 - TRBD1 TGTGCCAGCAGCTTAGTTGGTGGGCCAGGGGGATATGGCTACACCTTC CASSLVGGPGGYGYTF
TRBJ1-5 TRBV18 - - TGTGCCAGCTCACCCCCGGGGGTCAATCAGCCCCAGCATTTT CASSPPGVNQPQHF